These T cell receptor beta chains were read from a single sample in a study of T cell changes during pregnancy in multiple sclerosis. Method: immunoSEQ multiplex PCR; TCRdb's copy keeps in-frame clones and lacks some. Among tens of thousands of clones listed, 70% to 90% were seen once. The specimen comprised CD4+ T cells from peripheral blood mononuclear cells, sampled in the first trimester of pregnancy. Receptors were obtained from a female donor with multiple sclerosis, enrolled in a pregnancy study. Both conserved end residues are part of each CDR3. A D gene is named only where the DNA matches it firmly. For some rows the clone size is stated as once, few or many, or as a class when expanded; others skip it.

d_call: -; j_call: TRBJ2-4; v_call: TRBV30; clone_size: -; cdr3_aa: CAWSARVGGGGNIQYF; cdr3_nt: TGTGCCTGGAGTGCCCGTGTTGGGGGAGGGGGAAACATTCAGTACTTC
d_call: -; j_call: TRBJ2-7; v_call: TRBV11-2; clone_size: -; cdr3_aa: CASSSQGSEQYF; cdr3_nt: TGTGCCAGCAGTTCGCAAGGGAGCGAGCAGTACTTC
d_call: -; j_call: TRBJ2-7; v_call: TRBV7-7; clone_size: -; cdr3_aa: CASSSNDSSYEQYF; cdr3_nt: TGTGCCAGCAGCTCAAACGACAGCTCCTACGAGCAGTACTTC
d_call: TRBD1; j_call: TRBJ2-1; v_call: TRBV15; clone_size: -; cdr3_aa: CATTRTGGRGEQFF; cdr3_nt: TGTGCCACCACCAGGACAGGGGGCAGGGGTGAGCAGTTCTTC
d_call: TRBD2; j_call: TRBJ2-2; v_call: TRBV7-8; clone_size: -; cdr3_aa: CASSSRTSGGGTGELFF; cdr3_nt: TGTGCCAGCAGCTCCAGGACTAGCGGAGGCGGAACCGGGGAGCTGTTTTTT
d_call: -; j_call: TRBJ2-1; v_call: TRBV2; clone_size: -; cdr3_aa: CASSEDAAANEQFF; cdr3_nt: TGTGCCAGCAGTGAAGACGCGGCGGCTAATGAGCAGTTCTTC
d_call: -; j_call: TRBJ1-5; v_call: TRBV5-1; clone_size: few; cdr3_aa: CASSLMGGDNQPQHF; cdr3_nt: TGCGCCAGCAGCTTGATGGGAGGGGACAATCAGCCCCAGCATTTT
d_call: -; j_call: TRBJ2-1; v_call: TRBV6-1; clone_size: -; cdr3_aa: CASSEAKAGLRNEQFF; cdr3_nt: TGTGCCAGCAGTGAAGCGAAGGCCGGCCTGAGGAATGAGCAGTTCTTC
d_call: TRBD2; j_call: TRBJ2-1; v_call: TRBV7-9; clone_size: -; cdr3_aa: CASSATSGVLTGQFF; cdr3_nt: TGTGCCAGCAGCGCAACTAGCGGGGTTCTTACAGGGCAGTTCTTC
d_call: -; j_call: TRBJ1-1; v_call: TRBV2; clone_size: -; cdr3_aa: CARGAAVNTEAFF; cdr3_nt: TGTGCCAGGGGGGCGGCAGTTAACACTGAAGCTTTCTTT
d_call: -; j_call: TRBJ1-4; v_call: TRBV28; clone_size: -; cdr3_aa: CASIGGSGEGEKLFF; cdr3_nt: TGTGCCAGCATTGGAGGTTCAGGGGAAGGTGAAAAACTGTTTTTT
d_call: TRBD1; j_call: TRBJ2-7; v_call: TRBV6-1; clone_size: -; cdr3_aa: CASSGGTGNNEQYF; cdr3_nt: TGTGCCAGCAGTGGCGGGACAGGGAATAACGAGCAGTACTTC
d_call: TRBD1; j_call: TRBJ1-2; v_call: TRBV30; clone_size: -; cdr3_aa: CAWRQGARGYGYTF; cdr3_nt: TGTGCCTGGAGACAGGGGGCGCGTGGCTATGGCTACACCTTC
d_call: TRBD2; j_call: TRBJ2-1; v_call: TRBV5-4; clone_size: -; cdr3_aa: CASSLGLAGNEQFF; cdr3_nt: TGTGCCAGCAGCTTGGGACTAGCCGGTAATGAGCAGTTCTTC
d_call: TRBD2; j_call: TRBJ2-1; v_call: TRBV25-1; clone_size: -; cdr3_aa: CASPRIAGNNEQFF; cdr3_nt: TGTGCCAGCCCGAGGATAGCGGGAAACAATGAGCAGTTCTTC
d_call: TRBD1; j_call: TRBJ2-1; v_call: TRBV11-2; clone_size: -; cdr3_aa: CASSLDRTGFSYNEQFF; cdr3_nt: TGTGCCAGCAGCTTAGATCGGACAGGGTTCTCCTACAATGAGCAGTTCTTC
d_call: -; j_call: TRBJ2-1; v_call: TRBV7-2; clone_size: -; cdr3_aa: CASEFGGVGNEQFF; cdr3_nt: TGTGCCAGCGAGTTCGGGGGAGTGGGGAATGAGCAGTTCTTC
d_call: TRBD1; j_call: TRBJ2-6; v_call: TRBV19; clone_size: -; cdr3_aa: CASITGGVSGANVLTF; cdr3_nt: TGTGCCAGTATAACAGGGGGTGTCTCTGGGGCCAACGTCCTGACTTTC
d_call: TRBD2; j_call: TRBJ2-3; v_call: TRBV9; clone_size: -; cdr3_aa: CASSAREGRDTQYF; cdr3_nt: TGTGCCAGCAGCGCACGGGAGGGGAGAGATACGCAGTATTTT
d_call: -; j_call: TRBJ2-2; v_call: TRBV6-1; clone_size: -; cdr3_aa: CASRRQNTGELFF; cdr3_nt: TGTGCCAGTCGCCGACAGAACACCGGGGAGCTGTTTTTT
d_call: -; j_call: TRBJ1-1; v_call: TRBV11-3; clone_size: -; cdr3_aa: CASSPPLRQAKGTEAFF; cdr3_nt: TGTGCCAGCAGCCCCCCACTTCGACAGGCTAAAGGTACTGAAGCTTTCTTT
d_call: -; j_call: TRBJ2-2; v_call: TRBV11-2; clone_size: -; cdr3_aa: CASSLVTGANTGELFF; cdr3_nt: TGTGCCAGCAGCTTAGTTACCGGGGCGAACACCGGGGAGCTGTTTTTT
d_call: -; j_call: TRBJ2-5; v_call: TRBV7-2; clone_size: -; cdr3_aa: CASSFGRETQYF; cdr3_nt: TGTGCCAGCAGTTTTGGGCGAGAGACCCAGTACTTC
d_call: -; j_call: TRBJ2-3; v_call: TRBV15; clone_size: -; cdr3_aa: CATSRELVRADTQYF; cdr3_nt: TGTGCCACCAGCAGAGAACTAGTCCGGGCGGATACGCAGTATTTT
d_call: TRBD1; j_call: TRBJ1-1; v_call: TRBV7-3; clone_size: -; cdr3_aa: CASSWTGGSEAFF; cdr3_nt: TGTGCCAGCAGCTGGACAGGGGGGAGTGAAGCTTTCTTT
d_call: TRBD1; j_call: TRBJ2-7; v_call: TRBV19; clone_size: -; cdr3_aa: CATSGTGLSYEQYF; cdr3_nt: TGTGCCACCTCCGGGACAGGGCTAAGCTACGAGCAGTACTTC
d_call: TRBD1; j_call: TRBJ2-6; v_call: TRBV5-6; clone_size: once; cdr3_aa: CASSLGTGGFGANVLTF; cdr3_nt: TGTGCCAGCAGCTTGGGGACAGGGGGCTTTGGGGCCAACGTCCTGACTTTC
d_call: -; j_call: TRBJ2-2; v_call: TRBV19; clone_size: once; cdr3_aa: CASLGGIFANTGELFF; cdr3_nt: TGTGCCAGTTTGGGGGGAATCTTCGCGAACACCGGGGAGCTGTTTTTT
d_call: TRBD1; j_call: TRBJ1-3; v_call: TRBV30; clone_size: once; cdr3_aa: CAWRQGSGNTIYF; cdr3_nt: TGTGCCTGGAGACAGGGGTCTGGAAACACCATATATTTT